The next 5 T cell receptor beta chains were all read from a single sample in a study of blood T cell repertoires in COVID-19. The method was immunoSEQ multiplex PCR; TCRdb's version includes in-frame clones alone and lacks a portion of them. The sample holds about 80,000 clones, 88% seen once. The specimen sequenced was peripheral blood. Every receptor here comes from a woman at least 80 years old with acute or convalescent COVID-19.

The rearrangement links TRBV19 to TRBJ2-2; 7 bases line up with TRBD1. Germline V gene sequence: CDR1 LNHDA, CDR2 SQIVND (reference sequence). Losses at the gene ends were 3 bases for V and 6 bases for J; bases not matched to a gene: 7. The CDR3 sequence is 15 residues long. CDR3 in amino acids: CASSIMHQGAGELFF. The CDR3 region has the DNA TGTGCCAGTAGTATTATGCACCAGGGGGCCGGGGAGCTGTTTTTT.

The rearrangement links TRBV27 to TRBJ2-2; 8 bases match TRBD2. Germline CDR1 is MNHEY and CDR2 is SMNVEV (reference sequence). Trimming at V came to 5 bases and at J to 0 bases, leaving 5 bases not matched to a gene. There are 16 residues in the CDR3. The CDR3 sequence: CASSPLAGANTGELFF. The DNA of the CDR3 is TGTGCCAGCAGTCCCCTAGCGGGTGCGAACACCGGGGAGCTGTTTTTT.

This clone was detected a few times. This rearrangement joins TRBV7-3 to TRBJ1-2; tentatively, D is TRBD1 (5 bases). The CDR3 is made up of 14 amino acids. The V gene lost 2 bases and the J gene lost 7 bases, with 14 bases spanning the gap. Germline values: CDR1 SGHTA, CDR2 FQGTGA. Here the CDR3 DNA reads TGTGCCAGCAGCTTACAAGGGGAGGGTGGTGGCTACACCTTC. Protein: CASSLQGEGGGYTF.

This clone was observed a handful of times. The chain recombines TRBV5-4 with TRBJ2-3; 8 nucleotides agree with TRBD2. There are 19 residues in the CDR3. Looked up from germline, CDR1 is SGHNT and CDR2 is YYREEE (reference sequence). Trimming took 5 bases from V and 0 from J; bases not matched to a gene: 17. The CDR3 DNA is TGTGCCAGCAGAATTGCCGGGGGGGCCCACCACTTGAGCACAGATACGCAGTATTTT. It is translated as CASRIAGGAHHLSTDTQYF.

The chain combines TRBV9 with TRBJ1-5; D is unclear. This CDR3 has 14 residues. CDR1 and CDR2 from the germline V gene are SGDLS and YYNGEE. V gave up 4 bases and J gave up 0 bases, with 8 bases separating them. CDR3 protein: CASSPSYSNQPQHF. The CDR3 DNA is TGTGCCAGCAGCCCTTCTTATAGCAATCAGCCCCAGCATTTT.